This TCR beta chain was obtained from a study of low-dose radiotherapy and immunotherapy resistance in tumors. Alpha and beta chains were covered, as first-strand cDNA relied on TRAV- and TRBV-specific primers. Amplification, which lasted 20 PCR cycles, used a constant-region primer and V-primer adapter to amplify TCRs. In vitro transcription was used to amplify the isolated mRNA. MiXCR, run by TCRdb on the reads, gives a single entry per CDR3 protein. This table holds roughly 11,000 distinct CDR3 sequences, 50% to 65% found once. Along with nivolumab and ipilimumab, donors received aspirin, low-dose cyclophosphamide and low-dose radiotherapy. The germline V gene has CDR1 SGHDN and CDR2 FVKESK. Trimming pared 0 bases from V and 1 base from J, leaving 13 bases between. The CDR3 loop spans 16 amino acids.

The chain joins TRBV14 to TRBJ2-7, with D possibly TRBD2 on 6 matching bases. This receptor was taken from a human donor with advanced metastatic prostate, ovarian, gallbladder or colorectal cancer (not recorded which). This table probably holds off-target reads from a library built for another chain. Written as DNA, the CDR3 is TGTGCCAGCAGCCAAGAAGCAGGACTAAGATCCTACGAGCAGTACTTC. It specifies CASSQEAGLRSYEQYF.